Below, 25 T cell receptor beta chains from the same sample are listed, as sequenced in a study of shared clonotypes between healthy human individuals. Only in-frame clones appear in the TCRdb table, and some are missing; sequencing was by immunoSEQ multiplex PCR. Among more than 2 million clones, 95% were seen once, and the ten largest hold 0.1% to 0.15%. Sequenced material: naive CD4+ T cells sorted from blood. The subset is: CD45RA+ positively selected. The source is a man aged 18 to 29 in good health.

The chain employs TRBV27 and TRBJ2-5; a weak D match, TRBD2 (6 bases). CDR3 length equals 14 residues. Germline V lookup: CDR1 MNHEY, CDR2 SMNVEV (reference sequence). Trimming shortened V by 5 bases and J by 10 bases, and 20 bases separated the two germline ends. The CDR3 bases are TGTGCCAGCAGTCCGCCTGGGCGGGGCTCCGACCAGTACTTC. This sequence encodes CASSPPGRGSDQYF.

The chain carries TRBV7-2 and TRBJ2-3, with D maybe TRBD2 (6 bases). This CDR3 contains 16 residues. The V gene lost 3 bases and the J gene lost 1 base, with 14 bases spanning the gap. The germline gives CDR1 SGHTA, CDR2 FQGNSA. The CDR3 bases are TGTGCCAGCAGCTTCCTTACGTGGGGGGGCACAGATACGCAGTATTTT. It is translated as CASSFLTWGGTDTQYF.

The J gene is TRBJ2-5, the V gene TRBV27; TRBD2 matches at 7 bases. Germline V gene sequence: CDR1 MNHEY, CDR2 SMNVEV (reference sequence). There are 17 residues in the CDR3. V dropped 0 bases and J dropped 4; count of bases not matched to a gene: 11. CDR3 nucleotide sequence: TGTGCCAGCAGTTTATCGTCCCTAGCGGTTCTCGGAGAGACCCAGTACTTC. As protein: CASSLSSLAVLGETQYF.

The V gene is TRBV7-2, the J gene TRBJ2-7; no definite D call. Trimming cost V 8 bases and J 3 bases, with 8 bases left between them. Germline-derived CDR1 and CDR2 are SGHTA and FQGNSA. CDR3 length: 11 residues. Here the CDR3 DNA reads TGTGCCAGCGGCCGCGGCTACGAGCAGTACTTC. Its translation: CASGRGYEQYF.

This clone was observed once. CDR3 DNA: TGTGCCAGCAGGTCTAGGGGAGGGACAGAAATAAAGGATGGCTACACCTTC. As protein: CASRSRGGTEIKDGYTF. This chain connects TRBV7-9 to TRBJ1-2; 7 nucleotides agree with TRBD1. The CDR3 is 17 residues long. Germline V gene sequence: CDR1 SEHNR, CDR2 FQNEAQ (reference sequence). The J segment lost 6 bases and the V segment lost 6 bases, leaving 19 bases of the junction unmatched.

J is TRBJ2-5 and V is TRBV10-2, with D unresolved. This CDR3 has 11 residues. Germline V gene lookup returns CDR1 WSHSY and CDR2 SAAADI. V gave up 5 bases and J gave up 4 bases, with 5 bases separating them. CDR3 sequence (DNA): TGCGCCAGCAGTCCGCTAGAGACCCAGTACTTC. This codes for CASSPLETQYF.

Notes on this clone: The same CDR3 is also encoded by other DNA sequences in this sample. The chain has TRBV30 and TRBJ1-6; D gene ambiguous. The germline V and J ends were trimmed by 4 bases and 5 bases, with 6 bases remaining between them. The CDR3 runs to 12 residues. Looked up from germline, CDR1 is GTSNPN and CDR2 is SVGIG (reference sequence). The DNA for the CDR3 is TGTGCCTGGACTAGGGATAATTCACCCCTCCACTTT. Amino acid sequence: CAWTRDNSPLHF. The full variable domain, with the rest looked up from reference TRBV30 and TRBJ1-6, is SQTIHQWPATLVQPVGSPLSLECTVEGTSNPNLYWYRQAAGRGLQLLFYSVGIGQISSEVPQNLSASRPQDRQFILSSKKLLLSDSGFYLCAWTRDNSPLHFGNGTRLTVT.

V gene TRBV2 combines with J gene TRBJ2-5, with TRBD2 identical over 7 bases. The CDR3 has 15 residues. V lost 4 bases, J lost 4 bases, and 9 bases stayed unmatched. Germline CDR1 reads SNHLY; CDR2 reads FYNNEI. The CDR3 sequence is CASSAQAGSGETQYF. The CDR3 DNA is TGTGCCAGCAGTGCCCAAGCGGGGTCGGGAGAGACCCAGTACTTC.

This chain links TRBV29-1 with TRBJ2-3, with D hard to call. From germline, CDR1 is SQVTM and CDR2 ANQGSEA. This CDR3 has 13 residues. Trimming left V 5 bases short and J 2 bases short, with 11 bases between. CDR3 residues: CSVCVKPTDTQYF. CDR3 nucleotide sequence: TGCAGCGTTTGTGTCAAGCCCACAGATACGCAGTATTTT.

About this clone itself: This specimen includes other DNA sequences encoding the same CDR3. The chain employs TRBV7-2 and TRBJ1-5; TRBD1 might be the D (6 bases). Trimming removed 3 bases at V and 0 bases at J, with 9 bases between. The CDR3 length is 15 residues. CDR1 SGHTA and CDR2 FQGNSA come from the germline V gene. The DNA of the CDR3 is TGTGCCAGCAGCTTGGGGGCGCTTAGCAATCAGCCCCAGCATTTT. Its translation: CASSLGALSNQPQHF.

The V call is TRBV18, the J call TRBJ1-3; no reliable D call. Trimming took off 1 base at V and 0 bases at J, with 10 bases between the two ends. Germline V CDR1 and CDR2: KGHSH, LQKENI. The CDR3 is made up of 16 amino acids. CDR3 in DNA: TGTGCCAGCTCACCACAGGATACAGTCTCTGGAAACACCATATATTTT. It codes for CASSPQDTVSGNTIYF. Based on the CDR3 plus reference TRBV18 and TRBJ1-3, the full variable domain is NAGVMQNPRHLVRRRGQEARLRCSPMKGHSHVYWYRQLPEEGLKFMVYLQKENIIDESGMPKERFSAEFPKEGPSILRIQQVVRGDSAAYFCASSPQDTVSGNTIYFGEGSWLTVV.

The CDR3, as DNA: TGTGCCAGTAGGGGGACAGGGGGAATCGAGCAGTACTTC. Amino acids: CASRGTGGIEQYF. The chain couples TRBV19 to TRBJ2-7; TRBD1 matches at 11 bases. The CDR3 has 13 residues. Trimming removed 6 bases from V and 6 bases from J; junction bases left unmatched: 4. Germline assignment: CDR1 LNHDA and CDR2 SQIVND (reference sequence).

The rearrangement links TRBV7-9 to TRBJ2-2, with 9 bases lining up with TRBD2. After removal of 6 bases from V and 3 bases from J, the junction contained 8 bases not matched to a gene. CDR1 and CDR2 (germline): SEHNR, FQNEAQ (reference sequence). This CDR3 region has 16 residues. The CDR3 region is CASRSRLAEDTGELFF. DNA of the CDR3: TGTGCCAGCAGATCTCGACTAGCGGAGGACACCGGGGAGCTGTTTTTT.

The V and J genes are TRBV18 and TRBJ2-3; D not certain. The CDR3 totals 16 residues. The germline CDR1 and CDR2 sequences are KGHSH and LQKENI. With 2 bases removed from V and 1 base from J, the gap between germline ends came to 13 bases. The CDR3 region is CASSPVWHQGTDTQYF. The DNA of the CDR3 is TGTGCCAGCTCACCAGTCTGGCATCAGGGCACAGATACGCAGTATTTT.

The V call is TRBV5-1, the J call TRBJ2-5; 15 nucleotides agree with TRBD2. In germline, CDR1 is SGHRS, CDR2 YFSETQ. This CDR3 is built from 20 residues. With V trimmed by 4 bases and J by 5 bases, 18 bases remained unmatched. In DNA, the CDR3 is TGCGCCAGCAGCCCCACGTGGACTAGCGGGGGGGTAGGTACTCCTGAGACCCAGTACTTC. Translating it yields CASSPTWTSGGVGTPETQYF.

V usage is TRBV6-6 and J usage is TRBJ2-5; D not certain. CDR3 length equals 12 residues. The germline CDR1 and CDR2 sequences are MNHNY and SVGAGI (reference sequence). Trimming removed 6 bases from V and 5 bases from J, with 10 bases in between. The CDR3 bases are TGTGCCAGCAGCCGCCCCGAGGAGACCCAGTACTTC. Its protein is CASSRPEETQYF.

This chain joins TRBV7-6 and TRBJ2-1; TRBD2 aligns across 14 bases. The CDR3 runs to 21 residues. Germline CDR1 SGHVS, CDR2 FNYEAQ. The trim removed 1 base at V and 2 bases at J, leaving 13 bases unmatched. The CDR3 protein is CASSLGGPGLAGEWTYNEQFF. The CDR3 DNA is TGTGCCAGCAGCTTAGGGGGTCCGGGACTAGCGGGAGAATGGACCTACAATGAGCAGTTCTTC. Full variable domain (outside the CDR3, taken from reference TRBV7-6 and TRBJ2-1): GAGVSQSPRYKVTKRGQDVALRCDPISGHVSLYWYRQALGQGPEFLTYFNYEAQQDKSGLPNDRFSAERPEGSISTLTIQRTEQRDSAMYRCASSLGGPGLAGEWTYNEQFFGPGTRLTVL.

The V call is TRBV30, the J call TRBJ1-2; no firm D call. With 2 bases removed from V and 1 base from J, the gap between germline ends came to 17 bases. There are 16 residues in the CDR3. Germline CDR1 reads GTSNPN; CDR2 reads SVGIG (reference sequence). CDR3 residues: CAWSSRSYPNNYGYTF. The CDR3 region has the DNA TGTGCCTGGAGTTCCAGGAGCTACCCTAATAACTATGGCTACACCTTC.

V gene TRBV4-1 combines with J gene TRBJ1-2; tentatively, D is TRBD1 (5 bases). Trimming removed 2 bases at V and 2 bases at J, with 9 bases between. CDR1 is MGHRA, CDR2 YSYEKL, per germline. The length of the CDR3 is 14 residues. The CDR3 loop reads CASSQTQGNYGYTF. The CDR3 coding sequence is TGCGCCAGCAGCCAAACCCAGGGAAACTATGGCTACACCTTC.

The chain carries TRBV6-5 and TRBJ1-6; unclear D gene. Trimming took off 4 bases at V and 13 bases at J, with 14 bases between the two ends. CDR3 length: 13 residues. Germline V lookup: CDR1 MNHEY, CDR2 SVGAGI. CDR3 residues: CASSWSVGSPLHF. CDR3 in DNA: TGTGCCAGCAGTTGGAGCGTCGGTTCCCCCCTCCACTTT.

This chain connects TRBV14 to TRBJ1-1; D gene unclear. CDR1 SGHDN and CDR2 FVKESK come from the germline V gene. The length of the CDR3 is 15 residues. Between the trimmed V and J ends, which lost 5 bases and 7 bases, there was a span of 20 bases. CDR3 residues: CASSTTPRRWLEAFF. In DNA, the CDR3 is TGTGCCAGCAGCACGACACCGCGCCGGTGGCTTGAAGCTTTCTTT.

CDR3 coding DNA: TGTGCCAGCAGCTTAGATCGGAACACGTATGGCTACACCTTC. It translates to CASSLDRNTYGYTF. This sequence joins TRBV11-2 and TRBJ1-2, with D hard to call. The length of the CDR3 is 14 residues. From germline, CDR1 is SGHAT and CDR2 FQNNGV. Trimming cost V 0 bases and J 5 bases, with 10 bases left between them.

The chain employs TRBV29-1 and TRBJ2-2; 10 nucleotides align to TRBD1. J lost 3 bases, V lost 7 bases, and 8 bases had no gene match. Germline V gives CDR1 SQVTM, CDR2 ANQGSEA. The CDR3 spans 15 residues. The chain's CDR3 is CSGTGTGADTGELFF. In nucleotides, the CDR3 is TGCAGCGGTACCGGGACAGGGGCGGACACCGGGGAGCTGTTTTTT.

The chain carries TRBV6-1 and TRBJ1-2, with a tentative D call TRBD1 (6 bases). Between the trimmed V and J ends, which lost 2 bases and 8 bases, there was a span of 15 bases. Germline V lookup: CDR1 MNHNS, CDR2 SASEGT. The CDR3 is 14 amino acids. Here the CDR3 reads CASSESPQGRGYTF. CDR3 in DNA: TGTGCCAGCAGTGAAAGCCCACAGGGACGGGGCTACACCTTC.

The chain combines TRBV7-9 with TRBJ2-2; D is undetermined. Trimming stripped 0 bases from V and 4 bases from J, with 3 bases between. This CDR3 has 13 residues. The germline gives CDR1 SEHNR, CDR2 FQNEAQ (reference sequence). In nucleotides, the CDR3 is TGTGCCAGCAGCTTAGCAGCCACCGGGGAGCTGTTTTTT. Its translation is CASSLAATGELFF.